A single sample gave rise to the 21 T cell receptor beta chains below, sequenced in a study of cytomegalovirus exposure and HLA in healthy donors. The PCR contained 60 Vbeta and 13 Jbeta primers. The method was immunoSEQ multiplex PCR; TCRdb's version includes in-frame clones alone and lacks a portion of them. The data hold some 200,000 clones, with about four fifths observed a single time. Material: PBMCs. Receptor source: a girl aged 10-17 years in good health and CMV-seropositive.

The chain uses TRBV2 and TRBJ1-4, with 10 bases that match TRBD1. The V gene end was trimmed by 2 bases and the J gene end by 6 bases; junction bases not matched to a gene: 3. The CDR3 is made up of 15 amino acids. The germline V gene has CDR1 SNHLY and CDR2 FYNNEI. The CDR3 coding sequence is TGTGCCAGCAGTGAAAGGACAGGGGGAGATGAAAAACTGTTTTTT. It is translated as CASSERTGGDEKLFF.

This clone was found a few times. The sample holds other DNA sequences that translate to the same CDR3. The rearrangement joins TRBV4-3 to TRBJ2-1, with 7 bases identical to TRBD2. From germline, CDR1 is LGHNA and CDR2 YSLEER. The CDR3 runs 15 residues. The trim removed 3 bases at V and 7 bases at J, leaving 9 bases unmatched. CDR3 region: CASSQLLSGGNEQFF. DNA of the CDR3: TGCGCCAGCAGCCAGCTGTTGTCGGGGGGAAATGAGCAGTTCTTC.

The CDR3 loop is CASSISLNSNQPQHF. The CDR3 DNA follows: TGTGCCAGTAGTATTTCCCTAAATAGCAATCAGCCCCAGCATTTT. The V and J genes are TRBV19 and TRBJ1-5; D ambiguous. With 3 bases removed from V and 0 bases from J, the gap between germline ends came to 9 bases. The CDR3 covers 15 residues. Germline CDR1 LNHDA, CDR2 SQIVND (reference sequence).

This sequence joins TRBV6-6 and TRBJ1-1; 7 nucleotides align to TRBD1. J gave up 0 bases and V 10 bases, and 11 bases lay outside the gene matches. Germline V CDR1 and CDR2: MNHNY, SVGAGI (reference sequence). The CDR3 is 15 residues long. The CDR3 DNA reads as TGTGCCACCACAAGGACAGGAAATATGAACACTGAAGCTTTCTTT. It yields the protein CATTRTGNMNTEAFF.

The chain is built from TRBV19 and TRBJ2-1, with 11 nucleotides matching TRBD2. The CDR3 has 17 residues. The ends lost 9 bases at V and 0 bases at J; junction bases unmatched: 10. CDR1 LNHDA and CDR2 SQIVND come from the germline V gene (reference sequence). The DNA of the CDR3 is TGTGCCAGCCTACGGACTAGCGGGTCTTTCTCCTACAATGAGCAGTTCTTC. Translated: CASLRTSGSFSYNEQFF. The full variable domain, with the rest looked up from reference TRBV19 and TRBJ2-1, is DGGITQSPKYLFRKEGQNVTLSCEQNLNHDAMYWYRQDPGQGLRLIYYSQIVNDFQKGDIAEGYSVSREKKESFPLTVTSAQKNPTAFYLCASLRTSGSFSYNEQFFGPGTRLTVL.

The chain recombines TRBV18 with TRBJ1-3; the D gene is possibly TRBD1 (5 bases). The CDR3 has 14 residues. With 3 bases removed from V and 0 bases from J, the gap between germline ends came to 6 bases. Germline CDR1 and CDR2: KGHSH and LQKENI. CDR3 region: CASSPQGSGNTIYF. The CDR3 region has the DNA TGTGCCAGCTCACCTCAGGGCTCTGGAAACACCATATATTTT.

The V gene is TRBV7-2, the J gene TRBJ2-1; 11 bases agree with TRBD2. J lost 5 bases, V lost 5 bases, and 8 bases had no gene match. The CDR3 loop spans 16 amino acids. Germline-derived CDR1 and CDR2 are SGHTA and FQGNSA. The CDR3 bases are TGTGCCAGCAGCCGAAGCCGACTAGCGGGGAACAATGAGCAGTTCTTC. It codes for CASSRSRLAGNNEQFF.

The J gene is TRBJ2-5, the V gene TRBV6-9; TRBD2 matches at 10 bases. Germline V gene data show CDR1 as MNHGY and CDR2 as SVAAGI. The V segment lost 7 bases and the J segment 2 bases; nucleotides outside the gene matches: 10. The CDR3 extends over 16 amino acids. For the CDR3, the DNA is TGTGCCAGCACCCACCCCCAGCGGGGGGGACAAGAGACCCAGTACTTC. Protein sequence: CASTHPQRGGQETQYF.

V is TRBV11-3 and J is TRBJ2-7; TRBD1 might be the D (5 bases). Deletions cut 2 bases from V and 5 bases from J, with 10 bases between. CDR3 size: 13 residues. Looked up from germline, CDR1 is SGHNT and CDR2 is YENEEA. The CDR3: CASSLNRLHEQYF. CDR3 nucleotides: TGTGCCAGCAGCTTAAACAGGTTACACGAGCAGTACTTC. Full variable domain (remainder filled in from reference TRBV11-3 and TRBJ2-7): EAGVVQSPRYKIIEKKQPVAFWCNPISGHNTLYWYLQNLGQGPELLIRYENEEAVDDSQLPKDRFSAERLKGVDSTLKIQPAELGDSAVYLCASSLNRLHEQYFGPGTRLTVT.

This clone showed up just once. The J gene is TRBJ1-5, the V gene TRBV10-3; TRBD1 is a possible D gene (6 bases). Deletions cut 6 bases from V and 4 bases from J, with 10 bases between. The CDR3 covers 13 residues. The germline V gene encodes CDR1 ENHRY and CDR2 SYGVKD. CDR3 in DNA: TGTGCCATCAGCCCAGACAGGAATCAGCCCCAGCATTTT. It codes for CAISPDRNQPQHF.

The chain is built from TRBV9 and TRBJ1-1; 7 bases agree with TRBD1. The ends lost 2 bases at V and 1 base at J; junction bases unmatched: 8. The length of the CDR3 is 16 residues. Germline CDR1 SGDLS, CDR2 YYNGEE. The CDR3 DNA reads as TGTGCCAGCAGCGTGACCCCCGGGACAGAGAACACTGAAGCTTTCTTT. It translates to CASSVTPGTENTEAFF.

This sequence joins TRBV7-2 and TRBJ2-7; D call uncertain. This CDR3 spans 13 amino acids. The V gene lost 3 bases and the J gene lost 2 bases, with 8 bases spanning the gap. Germline-derived CDR1 and CDR2 are SGHTA and FQGNSA. CDR3 nucleotide sequence: TGTGCCAGCAGCTTGACACCTACCTACGAGCAGTACTTC. Encoded protein: CASSLTPTYEQYF.

The gene calls are TRBV30 and TRBJ1-3, with D unclear. V lost 0 bases and J lost 0, with 12 bases in between. This CDR3 region has 16 residues. Germline lookup yields CDR1 GTSNPN and CDR2 SVGIG (reference sequence). The CDR3 nucleotides are TGTGCCTGGAGTGTTAAACTTTCAGGCTCTGGAAACACCATATATTTT. Translating gives CAWSVKLSGSGNTIYF.

The chain employs TRBV11-3 and TRBJ2-1; a possible D gene is TRBD1 (5 bases). Trimming stripped 1 base from V and 4 bases from J, with 8 bases between. Germline CDR1 and CDR2: SGHNT and YENEEA. This CDR3 has 14 amino acids. In DNA, the CDR3 is TGTGCCAGCAGCTTAGCCAGGGAATACAATGAGCAGTTCTTC. Protein product: CASSLAREYNEQFF.

This clone showed up just once. The rearrangement uses TRBV28 and TRBJ1-5, with 10 positions matching TRBD1. With V trimmed by 3 bases and J by 7 bases, 6 bases remained unmatched. The germline CDR1 and CDR2 sequences are MDHEN and SYDVKM. The CDR3 runs 15 residues. CDR3 protein: CASSLVGQGTQPQHF. In nucleotides, the CDR3 is TGTGCCAGCAGTTTGGTGGGACAGGGGACCCAGCCCCAGCATTTT.

The rearrangement links TRBV19 to TRBJ2-7; possibly TRBD2 for D (5 bases). Trimming stripped 9 bases from V and 2 bases from J, with 11 bases between. The CDR3 consists of 12 residues. From germline, CDR1 is LNHDA and CDR2 SQIVND (reference sequence). The DNA for the CDR3 is TGTGCCAGAAGACTGGGAGCCTACGAGCAGTACTTC. Translation gives CARRLGAYEQYF.

The chain couples TRBV9 to TRBJ2-1; D might be TRBD2 (6 bases). In germline, CDR1 is SGDLS, CDR2 YYNGEE. Trimming stripped 0 bases from V and 3 bases from J, with 7 bases between. The CDR3 has 14 amino acids. CDR3 bases: TGTGCCAGCAGCGTAGGGGGGGTCTACAATGAGCAGTTCTTC. It codes for CASSVGGVYNEQFF.

This clone occurred a few times. The CDR3: CASSHSLGGLAGGLETQYF. CDR3 bases: TGCGCCAGCAGCCATTCGTTGGGTGGGTTAGCGGGGGGCCTCGAGACCCAGTACTTC. This chain uses TRBV4-3 with TRBJ2-5; 10 bases align to TRBD2. The germline CDR1 and CDR2 sequences are LGHNA and YSLEER. V dropped 3 bases and J dropped 5; count of bases not matched to a gene: 18. The CDR3 consists of 19 residues.

V gene TRBV20-1 combines with J gene TRBJ2-5; possible D gene TRBD1, 5 bases. The germline CDR1 and CDR2 sequences are DFQATT and SNEGSKA (reference sequence). The CDR3 is 11 amino acids. The V gene lost 7 bases and the J gene lost 6 bases, with 12 bases spanning the gap. The CDR3 loop reads CSVRVPKTQYF. The CDR3 nucleotides are TGCAGTGTCAGGGTGCCCAAGACCCAGTACTTC.

This rearrangement joins TRBV6-1 to TRBJ2-5; 9 nucleotides align to TRBD1. Germline CDR1 and CDR2: MNHNS and SASEGT. This CDR3 is built from 13 residues. V shed 7 bases, J shed 4 bases, and the junction held 4 bases outside the gene matches. CDR3 DNA sequence: TGTGCCAGCAAAACAGGGGGCAGAGAGACCCAGTACTTC. Amino acid sequence: CASKTGGRETQYF.

This chain joins TRBV5-1 and TRBJ2-3, with TRBD2 matching over 7 bases. The CDR3 length is 17 residues. V was pared by 2 bases and J by 2 bases, with 11 bases of the junction left unmatched. CDR1 is SGHRS, CDR2 YFSETQ, per germline. This CDR3 is CASSLGPASGDTDTQYF. The CDR3 region has the DNA TGCGCCAGCAGCTTAGGCCCGGCTAGCGGAGACACAGATACGCAGTATTTT.